This entry lists 28 T cell receptor beta chains sequenced from one sample in a study of blood T cell repertoires in COVID-19. Here immunoSEQ multiplex PCR was the method, and the copy in TCRdb shows in-frame clones only, minus some. There are 150,000 to 200,000 clones in the sample; about 84% occur only once, and roughly 9.1% lies in the top ten. The sample taken for sequencing was PBMCs or T cells enriched from blood (not recorded which). The receptor set was obtained from a woman aged 25 to 39 who had recovered from COVID-19.

The rearrangement links TRBV19 to TRBJ2-7, with TRBD2 matching 7 bases. After removal of 4 bases from V and 7 bases from J, the junction contained 19 bases not matched to a gene. Germline V lookup: CDR1 LNHDA, CDR2 SQIVND (reference sequence). The CDR3 spans 17 residues. Here the CDR3 DNA reads TGTGCCAGTAGTACCGCCTGGGCTAGCGGCATGGGTATGGAGCAGTACTTC. Amino acid sequence: CASSTAWASGMGMEQYF.

The chain uses TRBV28 and TRBJ2-7, with TRBD2 matching 11 bases. V gave up 5 bases and J gave up 3 bases; unmatched junction bases: 6. This CDR3 region has 15 residues. Germline values: CDR1 MDHEN, CDR2 SYDVKM. The CDR3 sequence: CASSPLAGDIYEQYF. The CDR3 region has the DNA TGTGCCAGCAGTCCACTAGCGGGAGATATCTACGAGCAGTACTTC.

This clone has a single count. The CDR3, as DNA: TGTGCCAGCAGCGTCGGACAGAGAGGGGACGAGCAGTACTTC. This translates into CASSVGQRGDEQYF. This chain links TRBV9 with TRBJ2-7, with TRBD1 as a possible D gene (6 bases). The CDR3 has 14 amino acids. The V and J ends lost 2 bases and 5 bases respectively, with 14 bases between them. CDR1 is SGDLS and CDR2 is YYNGEE in the germline V gene.

In this sample, this clone turned up once. This sequence joins TRBV5-6 and TRBJ1-2; D may be TRBD1 (6 bases). CDR3 length equals 11 residues. Per the germline V gene, CDR1 is SGHDT and CDR2 is YYEEEE. Trimming pared 4 bases from V and 12 bases from J, leaving 13 bases between. The CDR3 region is CASSQDSRNTF. The CDR3 DNA is TGTGCCAGCAGCCAGGACAGTAGAAACACCTTC.

The V and J genes are TRBV7-6 and TRBJ2-7; the D gene is possibly TRBD2 (5 bases). Trimming left V 3 bases short and J 3 bases short, with 9 bases between. CDR1 SGHVS and CDR2 FNYEAQ come from the germline V gene. The CDR3 spans 13 residues. This CDR3 reads CASSFSAYYEQYF. The CDR3 coding sequence is TGTGCCAGCAGCTTTAGCGCCTACTACGAGCAGTACTTC.

J is TRBJ2-6 and V is TRBV2; no clear D gene. Germline V gives CDR1 SNHLY, CDR2 FYNNEI. The CDR3 has 15 amino acids. V gave up 3 bases and J gave up 4 bases, with 10 bases separating them. The CDR3 bases are TGTGCCAGCAGTGATACCCAGGTCGGGGCCAACGTCCTGACTTTC. Its translation is CASSDTQVGANVLTF.

The chain recombines TRBV5-6 with TRBJ1-6, with D unclear. Germline V gene sequence: CDR1 SGHDT, CDR2 YYEEEE. CDR3 length: 15 residues. Trimming cost V 2 bases and J 9 bases, with 15 bases left between them. CDR3 region: CASSFDLGVGSPLHF. The CDR3 DNA follows: TGTGCCAGCAGCTTCGACTTGGGTGTGGGTTCACCCCTCCACTTT.

V gene TRBV9 combines with J gene TRBJ2-5; possible D gene TRBD1, 6 bases. This CDR3 comprises 12 residues. V lost 5 bases and J lost 3, with 8 bases in between. Germline loops: CDR1 SGDLS, CDR2 YYNGEE. The CDR3 nucleotides read TGTGCCAGCAGGGGGGACAAAGAGACCCAGTACTTC. The encoded protein is CASRGDKETQYF.

V gene TRBV11-1 combines with J gene TRBJ1-1; a possible D gene is TRBD1 (6 bases). Germline V lookup: CDR1 SGHAT, CDR2 FQDESV (reference sequence). The CDR3 spans 14 residues. Deletions cut 5 bases from V and 13 bases from J, with 23 bases between. The CDR3 DNA follows: TGTGCCAGCAGCACCTACGGGACAATACCACGAGTTTTCTTT. This sequence encodes CASSTYGTIPRVFF.

In DNA form, the CDR3 reads TGTGCCAGCATATGGACAGGGGGAGAGACCCAGTACTTC. Amino acids: CASIWTGGETQYF. The J gene is TRBJ2-5, the V gene TRBV18, with 10 positions matching TRBD1. This CDR3 region has 13 residues. Germline values: CDR1 KGHSH, CDR2 LQKENI. Trimming took 8 bases from V and 4 from J; bases not matched to a gene: 4. The full variable domain, its missing parts supplied by reference TRBV18 and TRBJ2-5, is NAGVMQNPRHLVRRRGQEARLRCSPMKGHSHVYWYRQLPEEGLKFMVYLQKENIIDESGMPKERFSAEFPKEGPSILRIQQVVRGDSAAYFCASIWTGGETQYFGPGTRLLVL.

J is TRBJ2-7 and V is TRBV19, with TRBD2 matching 13 bases. The CDR3 is made up of 16 amino acids. The germline V gene has CDR1 LNHDA and CDR2 SQIVND (reference sequence). V was pared by 4 bases and J by 2 bases, with 5 bases of the junction left unmatched. The DNA for the CDR3 is TGTGCCAGTAGTACCGACGGGACTAGCGGGACCTACGAGCAGTACTTC. It codes for CASSTDGTSGTYEQYF.

This sequence joins TRBV15 and TRBJ1-5; D is possibly TRBD1 (5 bases). CDR3 size: 15 residues. V lost 2 bases, J lost 9 bases, and 17 bases lay in between. In germline, CDR1 is LNHNV, CDR2 YYDKDF (reference sequence). This chain's CDR3 is CATSRRQTSAAPQHF. DNA of the CDR3: TGTGCCACCAGCAGACGACAGACCTCGGCCGCGCCCCAGCATTTT. The full variable domain, its missing parts supplied by reference TRBV15 and TRBJ1-5, is DAMVIQNPRYQVTQFGKPVTLSCSQTLNHNVMYWYQQKSSQAPKLLFHYYDKDFNNEADTPDNFQSRRPNTSFCFLDIRSPGLGDTAMYLCATSRRQTSAAPQHFGDGTRLSIL.

The rearrangement joins TRBV24-1 to TRBJ2-1, with TRBD2 matching over 11 bases. Germline V gene sequence: CDR1 KGHDR, CDR2 SFDVKD. The CDR3 extends over 15 amino acids. V lost 7 bases and J lost 3; bases outside the gene matches: 4. CDR3 nucleotide sequence: TGTGCCACCAGGACCGGGACTAGCGGCTACAATGAGCAGTTCTTC. This encodes CATRTGTSGYNEQFF.

This clone was picked up a small number of times. This chain's CDR3 is CASQSSGYEQYF. CDR3 nucleotides: TGTGCCAGTCAGTCTAGCGGCTACGAGCAGTACTTC. The V and J genes are TRBV19 and TRBJ2-7; 7 bases are a match to TRBD2. J gave up 3 bases and V 8 bases, and 4 bases lay outside the gene matches. This CDR3 has 12 residues. Germline lookup yields CDR1 LNHDA and CDR2 SQIVND (reference sequence).

V and J are TRBV28 and TRBJ1-3, with D tentatively TRBD1 (6 bases). CDR3 length equals 14 residues. Trimming removed 7 bases at V and 0 bases at J, with 10 bases between. Germline loops: CDR1 MDHEN, CDR2 SYDVKM. This chain's CDR3 is CASTRGTSGNTIYF. In DNA, the CDR3 is TGTGCCAGCACAAGGGGGACCTCTGGAAACACCATATATTTT.

The genes are TRBV28 and TRBJ2-7, with D uncertain. From germline, CDR1 is MDHEN and CDR2 SYDVKM. V was pared by 6 bases and J by 6 bases, with 15 bases between. The CDR3 is 13 residues long. The chain's CDR3 is CASSTGGAREQYF. CDR3 nucleotide sequence: TGTGCCAGCAGCACCGGCGGCGCTCGCGAGCAGTACTTC. Together with reference TRBV28 and TRBJ2-7, the CDR3 gives the full variable domain: DVKVTQSSRYLVKRTGEKVFLECVQDMDHENMFWYRQDPGLGLRLIYFSYDVKMKEKGDIPEGYSVSREKKERFSLILESASTNQTSMYLCASSTGGAREQYFGPGTRLTVT.

The chain has TRBV28 and TRBJ2-7; possibly TRBD2 for D (5 bases). V was trimmed by 2 bases and J by 6 bases, leaving 14 bases between them. The CDR3 covers 14 residues. Germline-derived CDR1 and CDR2 are MDHEN and SYDVKM. The CDR3 sequence is CASSLPGIPSEQYF. The CDR3 bases are TGTGCCAGCAGTTTACCCGGGATCCCAAGCGAGCAGTACTTC.

The chain uses TRBV2 and TRBJ2-7; 7 nucleotides align to TRBD1. Per germline, CDR1 SNHLY and CDR2 FYNNEI. Unmatched junction bases numbered 5, after V lost 6 bases and J lost 6 bases. This CDR3 spans 12 amino acids. The CDR3 is CASRPGTAEQYF. CDR3 in DNA: TGTGCCAGCAGACCCGGGACAGCCGAGCAGTACTTC.

The chain is built from TRBV7-8 and TRBJ1-5, with 10 bases lining up with TRBD1. The CDR3 is made up of 15 amino acids. Germline lookup yields CDR1 SGHVS and CDR2 FQNEAQ. V shed 5 bases, J shed 4 bases, and the junction held 5 bases outside the gene matches. The CDR3 reads CASSPPGQGNQPQHF. CDR3 sequence (DNA): TGTGCCAGCAGCCCCCCGGGACAGGGGAATCAGCCCCAGCATTTT.

The chain has TRBV29-1 and TRBJ2-1; tentatively, D is TRBD2 (6 bases). V shed 7 bases and J shed 7 bases, with 17 bases lying between them. Germline lookup yields CDR1 SQVTM and CDR2 ANQGSEA. The CDR3 consists of 13 residues. The DNA of the CDR3 is TGCAGCGGGACCGGGGGAGAGGGTAATGAGCAGTTCTTC. It codes for CSGTGGEGNEQFF.

The chain couples TRBV27 to TRBJ2-1; TRBD2 matches 9 bases. V gave up 6 bases and J gave up 2 bases; unmatched junction bases: 5. The CDR3 runs to 15 residues. Per the germline V gene, CDR1 is MNHEY and CDR2 is SMNVEV (reference sequence). CDR3 nucleotides: TGTGCCAGCAGCCCGGGACTAGCAACCTACAATGAGCAGTTCTTC. Protein product: CASSPGLATYNEQFF.

The chain is built from TRBV28 and TRBJ1-1, with D possibly matching TRBD1 (6 bases). This CDR3 has 15 residues. CDR1 and CDR2 from the germline V gene are MDHEN and SYDVKM. V was shortened by 6 bases and J by 1 base, with 15 bases between the two germline ends. CDR3: CASRTTGLGNTEAFF. The CDR3 region has the DNA TGTGCCAGCAGGACCACAGGGTTGGGGAACACTGAAGCTTTCTTT.

The chain employs TRBV7-2 and TRBJ1-1, with a possible D match to TRBD1 (6 bases). Trimming stripped 1 base from V and 0 bases from J, with 15 bases between. Germline V lookup: CDR1 SGHTA, CDR2 FQGNSA. This CDR3 is built from 17 residues. The CDR3 reads CASSLVYSQGLNTEAFF. Written as DNA, the CDR3 is TGTGCCAGCAGCTTAGTATACAGCCAGGGGTTGAACACTGAAGCTTTCTTT.

The chain uses TRBV5-1 and TRBJ2-3, with TRBD1 matching over 8 bases. The CDR3 contains 14 residues. Trimming at V came to 7 bases and at J to 2 bases, leaving 6 bases not matched to a gene. CDR1 is SGHRS and CDR2 is YFSETQ in the germline V gene. The CDR3 here is CASQEGQATDTQYF. DNA of the CDR3: TGCGCCAGCCAAGAGGGACAGGCCACAGATACGCAGTATTTT. Full variable domain (missing parts from reference TRBV5-1 and TRBJ2-3): KAGVTQTPRYLIKTRGQQVTLSCSPISGHRSVSWYQQTPGQGLQFLFEYFSETQRNKGNFPGRFSGRQFSNSRSEMNVSTLELGDSALYLCASQEGQATDTQYFGPGTRLTVL.

The CDR3 sequence: CSASSPEGAGELFF. The CDR3 DNA sequence: TGCAGTGCTAGTAGCCCGGAGGGCGCCGGGGAGCTGTTTTTT. This rearrangement joins TRBV20-1 to TRBJ2-2; D is possibly TRBD2 (6 bases). V lost 3 bases, J lost 6 bases, and 14 bases lay in between. Germline CDR1 DFQATT, CDR2 SNEGSKA (reference sequence). The CDR3 runs to 14 residues.

The chain couples TRBV6-1 to TRBJ1-5, with unresolved D. The V gene's germline CDR1 is MNHNS and CDR2 SASEGT. V was shortened by 4 bases and J by 0 bases, with 16 bases between the two germline ends. The CDR3 is 17 residues long. CDR3 sequence reads: CASSGSGSQYSNQPQHF. The CDR3 DNA is TGTGCCAGCAGTGGTTCGGGGAGTCAATATAGCAATCAGCCCCAGCATTTT.

The J gene is TRBJ2-5, the V gene TRBV7-8; a weak D match, TRBD1 (6 bases). The germline V gene encodes CDR1 SGHVS and CDR2 FQNEAQ. Deletions cut 1 base from V and 4 bases from J, with 16 bases between. This CDR3 has 16 residues. CDR3 coding DNA: TGTGCCAGCAGCTTAGATTCCCAGGGGCGCCGAGAGACCCAGTACTTC. This encodes CASSLDSQGRRETQYF.

This chain uses TRBV6-5 with TRBJ2-3; TRBD2 matches at 13 bases. Per the germline V gene, CDR1 is MNHEY and CDR2 is SVGAGI. This CDR3 spans 15 amino acids. Trimming cost V 8 bases and J 8 bases; bases outside gene matches: 10. This CDR3 is CASRIGLAGVGTQYF. The CDR3 DNA reads TGTGCCAGCCGCATAGGACTAGCGGGAGTTGGTACGCAGTATTTT.